This T cell receptor beta chain was obtained from a study of blood T cells in healthy people across ages. A word on this clonotype: What it binds is not known.

The second PCR ran about 6 to 12 cycles with a sample-barcoded 5' primer and J-beta primers. Tags on each cDNA molecule came from a template-switch adaptor with 12 random nucleotides. In TCRdb, the 5' RACE reads were re-called with MiXCR into one record per CDR3 protein. Here the sample spans some 860,000 distinct CDR3 sequences, around three fifths being singletons. Researchers report isolating at least 7 million PBMCs per sample. Extraction yielded at least 6 micrograms of total RNA per sample. The ends lost 2 bases at V and 5 bases at J; junction bases unmatched: 11. Germline assignment: CDR1 SGHTA and CDR2 FQGNSA. The CDR3 is 17 amino acids. General study results and limits: Older age went with lower TCR beta diversity per million T cells, in a roughly linear way.

This TCR was recovered from a man between 35 and 55 years old in good health. The sequencing sample was made of blood. This chain connects TRBV7-2 to TRBJ2-3; 9 bases line up with TRBD2. The CDR3 sequence: CASSLLIGGRAQDTQYF. In nucleotides, the CDR3 is TGTGCCAGCAGCTTATTGATCGGCGGGAGGGCCCAAGATACGCAGTATTTT.